This T cell receptor (beta chain) was sequenced for a study of cytomegalovirus exposure and HLA in healthy donors. Study-level points and caveats: Indistinguishability led to the exclusion of some V segments, TRBV6-2 and TRBV6-3 included.

V was shortened by 2 bases and J by 0 bases, with 8 bases between the two germline ends. This CDR3 region has 14 residues. From germline, CDR1 is SGHRS and CDR2 YFSETQ. Every donor was a healthy person donating bone marrow. PCR was performed using 60 Vbeta and 13 Jbeta primers. Assay used: immunoSEQ multiplex PCR; TCRdb lists only in-frame clones, some missing. Altogether approximately 140,000 clones are present, approximately 80% being singletons, with the ten largest covering approximately 5.1%. For this clone: The antigen is unknown.

Sequenced: PBMCs. The V and J genes are TRBV5-1 and TRBJ1-1, with D hard to call. This receptor was identified in a male donor in good health and CMV-seronegative. CDR3 protein: CASSFRFMNTEAFF. CDR3 nucleotides: TGCGCCAGCAGCTTCAGGTTCATGAACACTGAAGCTTTCTTT.